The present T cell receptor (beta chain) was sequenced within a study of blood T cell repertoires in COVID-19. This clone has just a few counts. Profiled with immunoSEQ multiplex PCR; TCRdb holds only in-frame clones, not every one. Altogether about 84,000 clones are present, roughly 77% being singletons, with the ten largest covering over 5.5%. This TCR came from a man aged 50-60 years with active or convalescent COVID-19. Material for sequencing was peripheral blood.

Here the CDR3 DNA reads TGTGCCAGCAGCTTAGAGGGGGAAAAACTGTTTTTT. The encoded protein is CASSLEGEKLFF. V gene TRBV7-2 combines with J gene TRBJ1-4; possible D gene TRBD1, 5 bases. Germline CDR1 reads SGHTA; CDR2 reads FQGNSA. Trimming took 1 base from V and 8 from J, leaving 5 bases between them. CDR3 length equals 12 residues.